These 17 T cell receptor beta chains came from one sample sequenced in a study of control samples from healthy donors and cancer patients. This table comes from immunoSEQ multiplex PCR, and its TCRdb copy is limited to in-frame clones, with some not included. The profile covers approximately 100,000 clones, with less than 95% appearing a single time and more than 3.5% taken by the ten largest. The specimen sequenced was blood. The receptors derive from a woman aged 18-29 years in good health.

This chain joins TRBV15 and TRBJ1-2; 8 nucleotides match TRBD1. CDR1 is LNHNV, CDR2 YYDKDF, per germline (reference sequence). The CDR3 spans 14 residues. Trimming took 5 bases from V and 8 from J; bases not matched to a gene: 10. The CDR3 sequence: CATSDYRGLEGYTF. As DNA, the CDR3 is TGTGCCACCAGCGATTACAGGGGGTTGGAAGGCTACACCTTC.

The chain is built from TRBV5-8 and TRBJ1-1; 7 positions agree with TRBD1. This CDR3 has 15 amino acids. V shed 0 bases and J 6 bases; nucleotides not matched to a gene: 8. Looked up from germline, CDR1 is SGHTS and CDR2 is YDEGEE. CDR3 DNA sequence: TGTGCCAGCAGCTTGGAAGGCAGGGGGGATTCTGAAGCTTTCTTT. Translating gives CASSLEGRGDSEAFF.

The V call is TRBV2, the J call TRBJ1-2; 7 bases align to TRBD1. The CDR3 consists of 15 residues. Per germline, CDR1 SNHLY and CDR2 FYNNEI. J gave up 4 bases and V 3 bases, and 8 bases lay outside the gene matches. The CDR3 loop is CASSDTTGFGYGYTF. CDR3 coding DNA: TGTGCCAGCAGTGATACGACAGGGTTCGGCTATGGCTACACCTTC.

The chain couples TRBV3-1 (or the pseudogene TRBV3-2) to TRBJ2-3; 9 bases line up with TRBD1. CDR1 is LGHDT and CDR2 is YNNKEL in the germline V gene (reference sequence). The CDR3 is 17 residues long. J was trimmed by 4 bases and V by 0 bases; bases with no gene match: 8. The CDR3: CASSQDRRDRVADTQYF. The CDR3 region has the DNA TGTGCCAGCAGCCAAGATAGGCGGGACAGGGTAGCAGATACGCAGTATTTT.

The rearrangement uses TRBV6-2 or TRBV6-3 and TRBJ2-1, with 11 bases matching TRBD2. CDR3 size: 16 residues. The ends lost 5 bases at V and 4 bases at J; junction bases unmatched: 7. Germline V lookup: CDR1 MNHEY, CDR2 SVGEGT. CDR3 sequence (DNA): TGTGCCAGCAGTAGAGCTAGCGGGGGGTGGTACAATGAGCAGTTCTTC. Its translation is CASSRASGGWYNEQFF.

The chain joins TRBV2 to TRBJ2-5; weak D call: TRBD2 (5 bases). The germline V gene encodes CDR1 SNHLY and CDR2 FYNNEI. CDR3 length equals 13 residues. V was pared by 8 bases and J by 7 bases, with 17 bases between. This chain's CDR3 is CASSTTRAGTQYF. Here the CDR3 DNA reads TGTGCCAGCTCCACAACTAGGGCCGGGACCCAGTACTTC.

This clone appeared a single time. The chain couples TRBV6-4 to TRBJ2-2; 9 bases are a match to TRBD2. Germline assignment: CDR1 MRHNA and CDR2 SNTAGT. This CDR3 region has 16 residues. V gave up 2 bases and J gave up 4 bases; unmatched junction bases: 5. The CDR3: CASSDGAGGLTGELFF. In nucleotides, the CDR3 is TGTGCCAGCAGTGACGGAGCGGGGGGACTCACCGGGGAGCTGTTTTTT.

The V and J genes are TRBV29-1 and TRBJ2-7; D not certain. This CDR3 region has 12 residues. Germline CDR1 and CDR2: SQVTM and ANQGSEA. V lost 4 bases to trimming and J lost 5 bases, with 12 bases between them. DNA for the CDR3: TGCAGCGTTGGGTCCTTACCTCACGAGCAGTACTTC. This gives the protein CSVGSLPHEQYF.

Many counts were recorded for this clone. The chain combines TRBV6-6 with TRBJ2-7, with TRBD1 matching 7 bases. The germline V gene has CDR1 MNHNY and CDR2 SVGAGI (reference sequence). The CDR3 length is 11 residues. J gave up 6 bases and V 10 bases, and 6 bases lay outside the gene matches. This CDR3 is CATKAGGEQYF. The DNA for the CDR3 is TGTGCCACCAAAGCAGGGGGCGAGCAGTACTTC.

The CDR3 sequence: CASGYGTGTEKLFF. DNA for the CDR3: TGTGCCAGCGGGTACGGGACAGGGACCGAAAAACTGTTTTTT. V gene TRBV6-5 combines with J gene TRBJ1-4; 9 bases agree with TRBD1. With V trimmed by 8 bases and J by 8 bases, 9 bases remained unmatched. Germline CDR1 MNHEY, CDR2 SVGAGI. The CDR3 is 14 amino acids.

The chain combines TRBV7-6 with TRBJ1-1; no clear D. The CDR3 has 15 amino acids. V lost 1 base and J lost 1, with 10 bases in between. Germline assignment: CDR1 SGHVS and CDR2 FNYEAQ. CDR3 residues: CASSLGSGPNTEAFF. The CDR3 coding sequence is TGTGCCAGCAGCTTAGGTTCCGGGCCGAACACTGAAGCTTTCTTT.

Note on this clone: A much larger clone is a single base away; this may be a read error. This chain links TRBV25-1 with TRBJ1-5; 8 bases are shared with TRBD1. Germline CDR1 is MGHDK and CDR2 is SYGVNS. CDR3 length: 15 amino acids. CDR3 in amino acids: CAGSEDRGSNQPQHF. In DNA, the CDR3 is TGTGCCGGCAGTGAAGACAGGGGTAGCAATCAGCCCCAGCATTTT.

The chain recombines TRBV27 with TRBJ1-5, with D unresolved. Trimming stripped 5 bases from V and 4 bases from J, with 12 bases between. The CDR3 consists of 14 residues. Germline V gives CDR1 MNHEY, CDR2 SMNVEV (reference sequence). The CDR3 region is CASSPGGANQPQHF. The CDR3 nucleotides read TGTGCCAGCAGTCCGGGCGGAGCTAATCAGCCCCAGCATTTT.

CDR3 protein: CASSLVGAVYGYTF. CDR3 DNA sequence: TGTGCCAGCAGCTTGGTGGGAGCAGTCTATGGCTACACCTTC. J is TRBJ1-2 and V is TRBV5-6; D is unclear. Germline lookup yields CDR1 SGHDT and CDR2 YYEEEE. Trimming cost V 0 bases and J 4 bases, with 10 bases left between them. This CDR3 region has 14 residues.

This sequence joins TRBV7-3 and TRBJ2-4; possibly TRBD1 for D (5 bases). The ends were cut back, 5 bases at V and 9 bases at J, with 14 bases in the middle. The CDR3 spans 13 residues. Germline lookup yields CDR1 SGHTA and CDR2 FQGTGA. Here the CDR3 DNA reads TGTGCCAGCAGCCGGTGGAGCCAGGGCATTCAGTACTTC. Residues: CASSRWSQGIQYF.

The rearrangement joins TRBV24-1 to TRBJ2-7; TRBD1 matches 9 bases. Germline V gene data show CDR1 as KGHDR and CDR2 as SFDVKD. The CDR3 sequence is 17 residues long. V trimming: 1 base; J trimming: 3 bases; junction bases outside the gene matches: 9. CDR3 loop: CATSDLGRDREFYEQYF. The CDR3 bases are TGTGCCACCAGTGATTTAGGTAGGGACAGGGAATTCTACGAGCAGTACTTC.

The chain uses TRBV11-1 and TRBJ1-3, with D possibly TRBD1 on 5 matching bases. The V and J ends lost 3 bases and 0 bases respectively, with 9 bases between them. CDR1 is SGHAT, CDR2 FQDESV, per germline (reference sequence). The CDR3 consists of 15 residues. The CDR3 nucleotides read TGTGCCAGCAGCTTCGACAGCCCCTCTGGAAACACCATATATTTT. Protein: CASSFDSPSGNTIYF.